These 7 T cell receptor beta chains share one sample of origin, sequenced in a study of cytomegalovirus exposure and HLA in healthy donors. PCR used 60 Vbeta primers and 13 Jbeta primers. Method: immunoSEQ multiplex PCR; TCRdb's copy keeps in-frame clones and lacks some. In all, the sample yields about 210,000 clones. Source material: PBMCs. These receptors came from a woman aged 25 to 45 in good health and CMV-seropositive.

V gene TRBV6-5 combines with J gene TRBJ1-1; D is perhaps TRBD1 (5 bases). The CDR3 is 16 residues long. The germline V gene has CDR1 MNHEY and CDR2 SVGAGI. Deletions cut 2 bases from V and 6 bases from J, with 19 bases between. The CDR3 DNA is TGTGCCAGCAGTTACAGACTCAGGCGGATAGGGGCTGAAGCTTTCTTT. The encoded protein is CASSYRLRRIGAEAFF.

The V gene is TRBV28, the J gene TRBJ2-5; 8 nucleotides align to TRBD1. The J call may be in error: the DNA end matches TRBJ2-7 better. Germline assignment: CDR1 MDHEN and CDR2 SYDVKM. The length of the CDR3 is 14 residues. This CDR3 reads CASSFRTGNYEQYF. The CDR3 DNA sequence: TGTGCCAGCAGTTTTAGGACAGGGAACTACGAGCAGTACTTC.

The V call is TRBV5-8, the J call TRBJ2-7; 7 bases map to TRBD1. From germline, CDR1 is SGHTS and CDR2 YDEGEE. This CDR3 comprises 13 residues. Trimming at V came to 4 bases and at J to 6 bases, leaving 7 bases not matched to a gene. CDR3 nucleotide sequence: TGTGCCAGCAGCGCGATGACAGGGCGCGAGCAGTACTTC. Encoded protein: CASSAMTGREQYF.

This rearrangement joins TRBV2 to TRBJ1-5; perhaps TRBD1 as D (6 bases). Trimming removed 6 bases from V and 4 bases from J, with 16 bases in between. Looked up from germline, CDR1 is SNHLY and CDR2 is FYNNEI. The CDR3 spans 15 residues. This chain's CDR3 is CASRDSGDGNQPQHF. In DNA, the CDR3 is TGTGCCAGCAGAGACTCAGGGGACGGTAATCAGCCCCAGCATTTT.

The V call is TRBV5-6, the J call TRBJ1-3; TRBD1 might be the D (6 bases). Germline lookup yields CDR1 SGHDT and CDR2 YYEEEE. V was trimmed by 2 bases and J by 0 bases, leaving 15 bases between them. The CDR3 is made up of 17 amino acids. As DNA, the CDR3 is TGTGCCAGCAGCTTTTTCGTGGACAGAATCTCTGGAAACACCATATATTTT. Encoded protein: CASSFFVDRISGNTIYF.

The chain employs TRBV9 and TRBJ1-1; possible D gene TRBD1, 5 bases. Germline lookup yields CDR1 SGDLS and CDR2 YYNGEE. With 1 base removed from V and 4 bases from J, the gap between germline ends came to 14 bases. This CDR3 contains 15 residues. CDR3 region: CASSVLRTTSTEAFF. The CDR3 DNA reads as TGTGCCAGCAGCGTACTCCGGACAACGAGCACTGAAGCTTTCTTT.

The chain couples TRBV10-2 to TRBJ1-2; the D is unclear. The germline CDR1 and CDR2 sequences are WSHSY and SAAADI. The CDR3 is made up of 13 amino acids. The V end was cut by 9 bases, the J end by 4 bases, with 15 bases between. CDR3 sequence (DNA): TGCGCCAGTTATGCCGGGAAGGGCTATGGCTACACCTTC. Translating gives CASYAGKGYGYTF.